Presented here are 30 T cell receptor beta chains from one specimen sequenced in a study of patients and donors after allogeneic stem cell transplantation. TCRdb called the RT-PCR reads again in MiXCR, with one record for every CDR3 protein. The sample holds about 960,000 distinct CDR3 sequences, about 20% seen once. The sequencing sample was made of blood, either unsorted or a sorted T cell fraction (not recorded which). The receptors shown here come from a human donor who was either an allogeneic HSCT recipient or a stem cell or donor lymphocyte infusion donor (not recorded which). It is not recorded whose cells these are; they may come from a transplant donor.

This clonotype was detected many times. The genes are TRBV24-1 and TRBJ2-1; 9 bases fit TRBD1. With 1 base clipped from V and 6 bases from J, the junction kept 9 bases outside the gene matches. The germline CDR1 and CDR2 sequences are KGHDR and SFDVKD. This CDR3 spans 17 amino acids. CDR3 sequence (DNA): TGTGCCACCAGTGATTTAGCCGGGACAGGGCCGCCCAATGAGCAGTTCTTC. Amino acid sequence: CATSDLAGTGPPNEQFF.

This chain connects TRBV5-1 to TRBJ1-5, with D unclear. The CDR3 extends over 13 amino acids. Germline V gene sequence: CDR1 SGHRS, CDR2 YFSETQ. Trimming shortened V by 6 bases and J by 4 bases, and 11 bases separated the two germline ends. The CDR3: CASTSSGNQPQHF. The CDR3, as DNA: TGCGCCAGCACCTCTTCGGGGAATCAGCCCCAGCATTTT.

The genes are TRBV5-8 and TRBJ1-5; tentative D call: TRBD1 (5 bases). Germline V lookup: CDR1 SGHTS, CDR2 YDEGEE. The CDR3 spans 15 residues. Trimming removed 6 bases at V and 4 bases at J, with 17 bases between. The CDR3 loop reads CASTPQEGRNQPQHF. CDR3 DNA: TGTGCCAGCACACCTCAGGAGGGACGGAATCAGCCCCAGCATTTT.

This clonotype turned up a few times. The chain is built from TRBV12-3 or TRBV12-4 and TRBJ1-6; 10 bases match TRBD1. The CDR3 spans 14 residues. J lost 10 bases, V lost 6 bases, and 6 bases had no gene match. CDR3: CASSRDRGESPLHF. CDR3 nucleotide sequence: TGTGCCAGCAGCCGGGACAGGGGTGAATCACCCCTCCACTTT.

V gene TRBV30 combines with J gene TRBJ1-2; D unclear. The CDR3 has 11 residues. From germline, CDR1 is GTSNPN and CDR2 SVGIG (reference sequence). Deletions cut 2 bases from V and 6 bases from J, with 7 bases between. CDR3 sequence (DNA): TGTGCCTGGAGTATGGAGGATGGCTACACCTTC. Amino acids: CAWSMEDGYTF.

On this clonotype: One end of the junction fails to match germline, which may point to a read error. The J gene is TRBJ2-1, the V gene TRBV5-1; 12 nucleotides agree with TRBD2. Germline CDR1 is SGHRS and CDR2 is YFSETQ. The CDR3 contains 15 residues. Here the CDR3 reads CASGLKLAGGHEQFF. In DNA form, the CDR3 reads TGCGCCAGCGGCTTGAAACTAGCGGGAGGACATGAGCAGTTCTTC.

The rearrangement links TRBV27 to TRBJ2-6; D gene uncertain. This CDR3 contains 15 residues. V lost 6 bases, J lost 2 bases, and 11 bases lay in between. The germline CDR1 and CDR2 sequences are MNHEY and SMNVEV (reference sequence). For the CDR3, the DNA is TGTGCCAGCAGCTACACACCCCCTGGGGCCAACGTCCTGACTTTC. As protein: CASSYTPPGANVLTF.

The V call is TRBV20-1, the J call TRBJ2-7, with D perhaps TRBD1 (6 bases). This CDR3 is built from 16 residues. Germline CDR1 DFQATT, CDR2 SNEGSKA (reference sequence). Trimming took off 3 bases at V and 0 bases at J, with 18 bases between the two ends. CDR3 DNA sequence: TGCAGTGCTAGCCCGGCGGACAGACTGAACTCCTACGAGCAGTACTTC. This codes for CSASPADRLNSYEQYF.

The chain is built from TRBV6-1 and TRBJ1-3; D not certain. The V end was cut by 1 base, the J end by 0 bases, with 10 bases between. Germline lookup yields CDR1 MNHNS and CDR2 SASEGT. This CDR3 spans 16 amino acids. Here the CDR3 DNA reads TGTGCCAGCAGTGAAGGGACGGCTCCCTCTGGAAACACCATATATTTT. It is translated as CASSEGTAPSGNTIYF.

The CDR3 DNA reads TGTGCCAGCAGCTTGGGGCAGATAACCTCCAAAAACATTCAGTACTTC. It encodes CASSLGQITSKNIQYF. The chain combines TRBV5-5 with TRBJ2-4; no clear D gene. The CDR3 extends over 16 amino acids. Germline V CDR1 and CDR2: SGHKS, YYEKEE (reference sequence). Trimming took off 0 bases at V and 2 bases at J, with 12 bases between the two ends.

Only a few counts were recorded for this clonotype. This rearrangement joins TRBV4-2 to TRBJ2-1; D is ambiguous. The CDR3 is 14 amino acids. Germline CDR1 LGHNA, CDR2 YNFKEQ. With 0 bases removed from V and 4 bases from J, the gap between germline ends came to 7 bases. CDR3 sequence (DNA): TGTGCCAGCAGCCAAGATATCTGGTACAATGAGCAGTTCTTC. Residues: CASSQDIWYNEQFF.

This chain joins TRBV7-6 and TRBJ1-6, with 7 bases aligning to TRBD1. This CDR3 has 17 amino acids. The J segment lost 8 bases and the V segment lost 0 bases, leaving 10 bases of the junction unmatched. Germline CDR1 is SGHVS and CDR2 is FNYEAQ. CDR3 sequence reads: CASSLAGRGPKDSPLHF. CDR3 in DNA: TGTGCCAGCAGCTTAGCGGGGAGGGGGCCCAAGGATTCACCCCTCCACTTT.

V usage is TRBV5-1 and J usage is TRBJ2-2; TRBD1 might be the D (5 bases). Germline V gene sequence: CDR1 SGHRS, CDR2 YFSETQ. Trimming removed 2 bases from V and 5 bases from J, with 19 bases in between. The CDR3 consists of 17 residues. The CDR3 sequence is CASSFITVRTLTGELFF. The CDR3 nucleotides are TGCGCCAGCAGCTTTATTACAGTCAGGACATTGACCGGGGAGCTGTTTTTT.

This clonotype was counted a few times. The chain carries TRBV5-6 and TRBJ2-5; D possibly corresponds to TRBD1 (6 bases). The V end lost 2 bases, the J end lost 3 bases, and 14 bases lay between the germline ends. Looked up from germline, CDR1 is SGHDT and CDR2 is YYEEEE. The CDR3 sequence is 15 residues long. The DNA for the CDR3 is TGTGCCAGCAGCTTTTTCAGGAACAGGGAAGAGACCCAGTACTTC. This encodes CASSFFRNREETQYF.

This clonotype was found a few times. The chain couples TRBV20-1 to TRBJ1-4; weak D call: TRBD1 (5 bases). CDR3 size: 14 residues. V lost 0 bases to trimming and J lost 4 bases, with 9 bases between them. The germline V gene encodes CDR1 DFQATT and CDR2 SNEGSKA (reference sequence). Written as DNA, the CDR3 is TGCAGTGCTAGAGATGTGGGGGGTAATGAAAAACTGTTTTTT. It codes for CSARDVGGNEKLFF.

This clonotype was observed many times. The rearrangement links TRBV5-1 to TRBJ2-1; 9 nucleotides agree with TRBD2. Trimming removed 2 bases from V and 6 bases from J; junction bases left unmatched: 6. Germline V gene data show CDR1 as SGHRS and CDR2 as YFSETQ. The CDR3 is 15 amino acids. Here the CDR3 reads CASSLSLAGINEQFF. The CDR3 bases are TGCGCCAGCAGCTTAAGTCTAGCGGGAATCAATGAGCAGTTCTTC.

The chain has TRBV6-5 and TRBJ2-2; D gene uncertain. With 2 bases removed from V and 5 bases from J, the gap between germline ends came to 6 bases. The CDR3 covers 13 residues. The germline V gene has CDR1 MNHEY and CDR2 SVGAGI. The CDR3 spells CASSYEWTGELFF. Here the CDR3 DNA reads TGTGCCAGCAGTTACGAGTGGACCGGGGAGCTGTTTTTT.

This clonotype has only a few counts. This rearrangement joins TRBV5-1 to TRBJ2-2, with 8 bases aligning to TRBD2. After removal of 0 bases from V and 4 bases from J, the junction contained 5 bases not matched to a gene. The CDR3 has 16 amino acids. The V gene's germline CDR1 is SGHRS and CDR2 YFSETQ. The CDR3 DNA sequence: TGCGCCAGCAGCTTGGTGCTAGCGGGTTCCACCGGGGAGCTGTTTTTT. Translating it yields CASSLVLAGSTGELFF.

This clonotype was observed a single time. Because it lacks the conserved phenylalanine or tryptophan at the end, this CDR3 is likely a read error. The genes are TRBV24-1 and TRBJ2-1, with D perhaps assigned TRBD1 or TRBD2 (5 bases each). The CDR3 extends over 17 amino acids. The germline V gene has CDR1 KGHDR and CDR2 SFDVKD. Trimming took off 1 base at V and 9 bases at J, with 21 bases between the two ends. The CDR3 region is CATSDFTGTDALGEQFY. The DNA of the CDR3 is TGTGCCACCAGTGATTTTACCGGGACCGACGCGCTGGGTGAGCAGTTCTAC.

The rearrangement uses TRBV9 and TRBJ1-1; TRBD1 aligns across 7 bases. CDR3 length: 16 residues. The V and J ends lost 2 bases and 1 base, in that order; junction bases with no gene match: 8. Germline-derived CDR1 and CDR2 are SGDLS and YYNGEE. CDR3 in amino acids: CASSVLDRVTNTEAFF. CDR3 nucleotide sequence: TGTGCCAGCAGCGTTCTCGACAGGGTAACGAACACTGAAGCTTTCTTT.

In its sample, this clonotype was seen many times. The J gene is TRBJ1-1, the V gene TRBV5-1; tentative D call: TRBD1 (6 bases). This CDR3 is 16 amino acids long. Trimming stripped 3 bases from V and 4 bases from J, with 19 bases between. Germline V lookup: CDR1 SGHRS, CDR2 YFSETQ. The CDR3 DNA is TGCGCCAGCAGCTCCGGGACACCCTTGAGGGGCACTGAAGCTTTCTTT. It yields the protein CASSSGTPLRGTEAFF.

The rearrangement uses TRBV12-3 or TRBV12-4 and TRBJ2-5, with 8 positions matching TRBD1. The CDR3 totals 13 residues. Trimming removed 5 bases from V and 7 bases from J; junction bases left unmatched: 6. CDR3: CASSHGQGLTQYF. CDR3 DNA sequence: TGTGCCAGCAGTCACGGACAGGGCTTGACCCAGTACTTC.

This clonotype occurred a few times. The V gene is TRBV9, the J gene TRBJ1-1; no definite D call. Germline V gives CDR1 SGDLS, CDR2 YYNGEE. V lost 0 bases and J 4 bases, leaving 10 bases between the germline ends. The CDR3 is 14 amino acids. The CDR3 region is CASSVVNAGTEAFF. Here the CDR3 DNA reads TGTGCCAGCAGCGTAGTCAATGCGGGCACTGAAGCTTTCTTT.

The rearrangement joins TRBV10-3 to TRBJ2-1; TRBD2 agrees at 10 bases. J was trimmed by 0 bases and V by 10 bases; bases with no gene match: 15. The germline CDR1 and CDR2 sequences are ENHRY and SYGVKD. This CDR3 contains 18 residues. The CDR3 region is CATGPGTSDSSSYNEQFF. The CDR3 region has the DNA TGTGCCACCGGACCCGGGACTAGCGATTCAAGCTCCTACAATGAGCAGTTCTTC.

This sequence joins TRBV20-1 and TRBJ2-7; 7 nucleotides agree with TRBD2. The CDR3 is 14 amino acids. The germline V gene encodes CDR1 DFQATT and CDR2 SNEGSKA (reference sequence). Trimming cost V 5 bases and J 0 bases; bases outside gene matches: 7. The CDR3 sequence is CSALPLAASYEQYF. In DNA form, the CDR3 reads TGCAGTGCTTTACCTCTAGCGGCCTCCTACGAGCAGTACTTC.

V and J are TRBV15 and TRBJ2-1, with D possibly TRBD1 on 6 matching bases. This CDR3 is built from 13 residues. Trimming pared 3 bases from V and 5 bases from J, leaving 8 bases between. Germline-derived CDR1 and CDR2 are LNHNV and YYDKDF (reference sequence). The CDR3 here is CATSSPGDNEQFF. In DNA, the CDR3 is TGTGCCACCAGCAGTCCAGGGGACAATGAGCAGTTCTTC.

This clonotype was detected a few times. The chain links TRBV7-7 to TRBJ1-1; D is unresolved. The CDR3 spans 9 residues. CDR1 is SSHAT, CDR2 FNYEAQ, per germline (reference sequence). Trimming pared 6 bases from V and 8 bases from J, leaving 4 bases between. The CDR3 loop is CASSPEAFF. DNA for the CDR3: TGTGCCAGCAGTCCAGAAGCTTTCTTT.

This chain's CDR3 is CSALRPDFSTDTQYF. CDR3 in DNA: TGCAGTGCCCTAAGACCGGACTTCTCCACAGATACGCAGTATTTT. This chain joins TRBV20-1 and TRBJ2-3; possibly TRBD2 for D (5 bases). Germline lookup yields CDR1 DFQATT and CDR2 SNEGSKA (reference sequence). This CDR3 comprises 15 residues. V was clipped by 6 bases and J by 2 bases, with 18 bases between them.

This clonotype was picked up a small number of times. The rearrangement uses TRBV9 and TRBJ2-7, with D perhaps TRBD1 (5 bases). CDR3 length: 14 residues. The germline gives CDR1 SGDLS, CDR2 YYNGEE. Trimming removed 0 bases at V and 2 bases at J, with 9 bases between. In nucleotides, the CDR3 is TGTGCCAGCAGCGTAGAACAGGCGACCTACGAGCAGTACTTC. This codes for CASSVEQATYEQYF.

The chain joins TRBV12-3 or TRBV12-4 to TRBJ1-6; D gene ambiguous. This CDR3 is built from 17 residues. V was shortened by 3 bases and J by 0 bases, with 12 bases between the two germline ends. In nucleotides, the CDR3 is TGTGCCAGCAGTTTGGGTCCCGTGAGCTCCTATAATTCACCCCTCCACTTT. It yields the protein CASSLGPVSSYNSPLHF.